This TCR beta chain was observed in a study of T-cell memory formation after mild COVID-19. Study-wide context: Largely donor-specific sequence clusters came from two donors.

With regard to this clonotype: The antigen remains unidentified. Without the conserved terminal phenylalanine or tryptophan, this CDR3 likely stems from a read error.

Findings of the study overall: CD4+ contracting clones were found mainly in CM and EM, and CD8+ ones in EMRA. Contracting clones from day 15 to 85 showed balanced CD4/CD8; later expanders favored CD4+.

Trimming removed 6 bases from V and 5 bases from J; junction bases left unmatched: 5. The CDR3 has 14 amino acids. Each CDR3 protein is one row after TCRdb ran MiXCR on the 5' RACE reads. The sample gives about 110,000 distinct CDR3 sequences, roughly a sixth of which show up once; less than 6.5% is in the top ten. This clonotype was obtained from a man between 18 and 35 years old who had mild COVID-19 (a few samples of this study predate the infection). Cell type and time point are not known. V and J are TRBV12-3 or TRBV12-4 and TRBJ2-1, with TRBD2 matching over 9 bases. Material for sequencing was PBMCs or a T cell subset sorted from them (not recorded which). The CDR3 DNA sequence: TGTGCCAGCAGGCGGGGGGGGCCCCACAATGAGCAGTTCTTA. Protein: CASRRGGPHNEQFL.